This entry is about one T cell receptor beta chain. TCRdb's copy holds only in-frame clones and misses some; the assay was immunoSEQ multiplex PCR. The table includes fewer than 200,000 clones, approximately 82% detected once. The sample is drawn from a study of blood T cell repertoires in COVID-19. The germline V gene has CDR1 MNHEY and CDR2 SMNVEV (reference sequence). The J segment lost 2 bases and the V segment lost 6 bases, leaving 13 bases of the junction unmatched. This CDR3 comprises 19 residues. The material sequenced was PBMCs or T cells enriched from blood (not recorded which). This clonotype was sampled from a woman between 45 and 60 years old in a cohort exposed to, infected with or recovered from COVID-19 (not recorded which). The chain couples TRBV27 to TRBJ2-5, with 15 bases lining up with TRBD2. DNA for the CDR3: TGTGCCAGCAGCCAGTCCGGGACTAGCGGGAGGCCCGCTCAAGAGACCCAGTACTTC. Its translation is CASSQSGTSGRPAQETQYF.